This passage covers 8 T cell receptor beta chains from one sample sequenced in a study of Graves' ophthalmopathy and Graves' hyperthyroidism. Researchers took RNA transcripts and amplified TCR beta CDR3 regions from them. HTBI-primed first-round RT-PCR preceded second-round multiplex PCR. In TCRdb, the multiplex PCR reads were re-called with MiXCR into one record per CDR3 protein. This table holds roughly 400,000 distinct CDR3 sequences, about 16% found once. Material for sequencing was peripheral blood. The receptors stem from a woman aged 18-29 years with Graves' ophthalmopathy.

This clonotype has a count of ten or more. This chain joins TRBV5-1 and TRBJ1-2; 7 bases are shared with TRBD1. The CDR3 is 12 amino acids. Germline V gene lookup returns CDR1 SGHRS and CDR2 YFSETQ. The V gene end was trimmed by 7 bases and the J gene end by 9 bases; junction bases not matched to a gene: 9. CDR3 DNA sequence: TGCGCCAGCCGAAATGACAGGGACCGCTACACCTTC. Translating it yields CASRNDRDRYTF.

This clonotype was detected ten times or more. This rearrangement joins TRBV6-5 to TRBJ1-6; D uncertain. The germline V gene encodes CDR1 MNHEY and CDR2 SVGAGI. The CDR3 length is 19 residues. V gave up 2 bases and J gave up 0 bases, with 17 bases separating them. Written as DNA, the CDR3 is TGTGCCAGCAGTTACCGACAACCCAAATCGAGCTCCTATAATTCACCCCTCCACTTT. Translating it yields CASSYRQPKSSSYNSPLHF.

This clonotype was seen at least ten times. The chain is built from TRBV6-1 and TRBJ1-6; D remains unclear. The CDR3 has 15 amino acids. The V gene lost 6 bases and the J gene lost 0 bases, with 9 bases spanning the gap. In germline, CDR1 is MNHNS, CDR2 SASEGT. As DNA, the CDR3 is TGTGCCAGCAGCCGTTTGAGCTCCTATAATTCACCCCTCCACTTT. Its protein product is CASSRLSSYNSPLHF.

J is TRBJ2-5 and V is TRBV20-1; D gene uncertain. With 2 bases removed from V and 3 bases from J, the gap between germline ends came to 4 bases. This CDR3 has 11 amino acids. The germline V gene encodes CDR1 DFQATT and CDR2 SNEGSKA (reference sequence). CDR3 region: CSARREETQYF. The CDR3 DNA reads TGCAGTGCTAGACGTGAAGAGACCCAGTACTTC.

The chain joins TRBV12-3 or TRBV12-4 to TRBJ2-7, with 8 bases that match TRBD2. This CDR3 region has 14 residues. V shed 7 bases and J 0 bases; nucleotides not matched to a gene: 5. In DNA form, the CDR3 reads TGTGCCAGCACCTTTAGCGGGAACTCCTACGAGCAGTACTTC. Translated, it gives CASTFSGNSYEQYF.

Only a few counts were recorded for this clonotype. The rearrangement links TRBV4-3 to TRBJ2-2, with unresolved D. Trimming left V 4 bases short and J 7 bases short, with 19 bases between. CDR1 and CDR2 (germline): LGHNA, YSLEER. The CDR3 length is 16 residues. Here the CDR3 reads CASSPGNPGVFGELFF. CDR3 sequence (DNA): TGCGCCAGCAGCCCCGGTAACCCCGGTGTGTTCGGGGAGCTGTTTTTT.

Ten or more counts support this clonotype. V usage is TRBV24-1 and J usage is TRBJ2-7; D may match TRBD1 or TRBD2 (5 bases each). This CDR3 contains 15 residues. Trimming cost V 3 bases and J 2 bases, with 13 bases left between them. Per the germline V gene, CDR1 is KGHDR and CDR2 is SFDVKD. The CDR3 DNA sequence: TGTGCCACCAGTGATGGTGGGGGATCCACCTACGAGCAGTACTTC. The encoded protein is CATSDGGGSTYEQYF.

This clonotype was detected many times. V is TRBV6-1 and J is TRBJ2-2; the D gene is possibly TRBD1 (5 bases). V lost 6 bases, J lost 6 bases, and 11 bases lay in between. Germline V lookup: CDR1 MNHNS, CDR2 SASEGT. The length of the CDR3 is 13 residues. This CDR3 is CASRAGMAGELFF. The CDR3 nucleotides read TGTGCCAGCAGGGCAGGGATGGCCGGGGAGCTGTTTTTT.